One and the same sample provided the 29 T cell receptor beta chains below, sequenced in a study of blood T cells in healthy people across ages. A sample-barcoded 5' primer and a J-beta primer mix were used in a second PCR of roughly 6 to 11 cycles. One entry per CDR3 protein, called by TCRdb with MiXCR from the 5' RACE reads. The data hold under 2 million distinct CDR3 sequences, with about 31% observed a single time. Input material: blood. Receptor source: a woman younger than 45 in good health.

A note on this clonotype: A read error may be the cause here, since a much bigger clone is one base away. V usage is TRBV5-1 and J usage is TRBJ2-7; TRBD2 is a possible D gene (5 bases). Germline assignment: CDR1 SGHRS and CDR2 YFSETQ. This CDR3 has 17 amino acids. Trimming removed 5 bases from V and 2 bases from J, with 23 bases in between. The CDR3 loop reads CASRGAARHTDTYEQYF. For the CDR3, the DNA is TGCGCCAGCAGGGGAGCAGCCCGTCACACTGATACCTACGAGCAGTACTTC.

The V gene is TRBV13, the J gene TRBJ1-4; a weak D match, TRBD1 (6 bases). Germline lookup yields CDR1 PRHDT and CDR2 FYEKMQ (reference sequence). The V end lost 2 bases, the J end lost 10 bases, and 14 bases lay between the germline ends. The CDR3 extends over 14 amino acids. CDR3 in amino acids: CASSLRAKGGKLFF. CDR3 sequence (DNA): TGTGCCAGCAGCTTAAGGGCGAAGGGGGGAAAACTGTTTTTT.

This clonotype was observed many times. This chain uses TRBV20-1 with TRBJ1-6; TRBD1 agrees at 10 bases. V lost 0 bases, J lost 7 bases, and 6 bases stayed unmatched. The CDR3 is made up of 16 amino acids. CDR1 is DFQATT and CDR2 is SNEGSKA in the germline V gene (reference sequence). DNA of the CDR3: TGCAGTGCTAGAGATAGGACAGGGGGGTGGAATTCACCCCTCCACTTT. Encoded protein: CSARDRTGGWNSPLHF.

This chain joins TRBV4-1 and TRBJ1-1; the D gene is possibly TRBD1 (5 bases). The germline gives CDR1 MGHRA, CDR2 YSYEKL. Trimming removed 2 bases from V and 1 base from J, with 8 bases in between. This CDR3 contains 14 residues. The CDR3 region is CASSQLQANTEAFF. The CDR3, as DNA: TGCGCCAGCAGCCAATTACAGGCGAACACTGAAGCTTTCTTT.

The chain couples TRBV27 to TRBJ2-1, with 13 bases identical to TRBD2. The V gene end was trimmed by 0 bases and the J gene end by 8 bases; junction bases not matched to a gene: 4. Germline-derived CDR1 and CDR2 are MNHEY and SMNVEV (reference sequence). There are 16 residues in the CDR3. The CDR3 nucleotides are TGTGCCAGCAGTTTATCGAAAACTAGCGGGGGGGATGAGCAGTTCTTC. Translating it yields CASSLSKTSGGDEQFF.

This clonotype was detected once. Relative to the germline gene, one junction end is altered; a read error may explain this. The chain carries TRBV7-2 and TRBJ2-7, with a weak D call TRBD2 (7 bases). Germline CDR1 is SGHTA and CDR2 is FQGNSA. This CDR3 is 12 amino acids long. CDR3 in amino acids: CVSSWEGGSQYF. CDR3 in DNA: TGTGTCAGCAGCTGGGAGGGGGGTTCGCAGTACTTC.

This clonotype was observed at least ten times. The J gene is TRBJ1-2, the V gene TRBV4-1; D gene unclear. V was cut by 0 bases and J by 7 bases, with 15 bases left in between. Germline loops: CDR1 MGHRA, CDR2 YSYEKL. The CDR3 contains 15 residues. The CDR3 region has the DNA TGCGCCAGCAGCCAAGAGGCAGTCCTGTTCGTTGGCTACACCTTC. It specifies CASSQEAVLFVGYTF.

The chain employs TRBV2 and TRBJ1-2; possible D gene TRBD1, 6 bases. V lost 7 bases and J lost 4, with 16 bases in between. Germline V gene lookup returns CDR1 SNHLY and CDR2 FYNNEI. The length of the CDR3 is 14 residues. The DNA for the CDR3 is TGTGCCAGCACCTCGACAGGCGGACCCTATGGCTACACCTTC. Protein product: CASTSTGGPYGYTF.

This clonotype occurred many times. V usage is TRBV4-1 and J usage is TRBJ2-7; D unresolved. V was pared by 4 bases and J by 2 bases, with 12 bases between. There are 14 residues in the CDR3. Germline CDR1 MGHRA, CDR2 YSYEKL. This CDR3 reads CASSPRITAYEQYF. DNA for the CDR3: TGCGCCAGCAGCCCCCGGATTACAGCCTACGAGCAGTACTTC.

CDR3: CASSLRPNYEQYF. Here the CDR3 DNA reads TGTGCCAGCAGCTTAAGGCCGAACTACGAGCAGTACTTC. V and J are TRBV11-3 and TRBJ2-7; D unclear. V was trimmed by 2 bases and J by 3 bases, leaving 8 bases between them. The CDR3 consists of 13 residues. The germline CDR1 and CDR2 sequences are SGHNT and YENEEA.

This clonotype has ten or more counts. The chain joins TRBV29-1 to TRBJ2-7, with 13 bases fitting TRBD2. V dropped 6 bases and J dropped 2; count of bases not matched to a gene: 16. CDR1 is SQVTM, CDR2 ANQGSEA, per germline. The length of the CDR3 is 18 residues. The CDR3 DNA sequence: TGCAGCGTCATGGGACTAGCGGGAATTCACCCTCCAACCTACGAGCAGTACTTC. Translation: CSVMGLAGIHPPTYEQYF.

The V gene is TRBV7-6, the J gene TRBJ2-5, with TRBD2 matching over 7 bases. This CDR3 contains 16 residues. Per the germline V gene, CDR1 is SGHVS and CDR2 is FNYEAQ. V was pared by 2 bases and J by 4 bases, with 10 bases of the junction left unmatched. CDR3 region: CASSLMREFTRETQYF. In nucleotides, the CDR3 is TGTGCCAGCAGCTTAATGCGGGAGTTTACTAGAGAGACCCAGTACTTC.

This clonotype showed up just a few times. The chain employs TRBV28 and TRBJ2-7; unclear D gene. The CDR3 is made up of 14 amino acids. V shed 11 bases and J shed 1 base, with 18 bases lying between them. Germline V lookup: CDR1 MDHEN, CDR2 SYDVKM. The CDR3 nucleotides read TGTGCCGGCATAAGTTCGTCGTCGTCCTACGAGCAGTACTTC. This gives the protein CAGISSSSSYEQYF.

This chain connects TRBV12-3 or TRBV12-4 to TRBJ2-1; possibly TRBD2 for D (6 bases). V was pared by 0 bases and J by 6 bases, with 15 bases between. There are 16 residues in the CDR3. The CDR3 DNA reads TGTGCCAGCAGTTTAGCTATTGGGGGAGGACCCAATGAGCAGTTCTTC. It specifies CASSLAIGGGPNEQFF.

The chain uses TRBV5-1 and TRBJ2-6, with a tentative D call TRBD2 (6 bases). The CDR3 spans 14 residues. CDR1 SGHRS and CDR2 YFSETQ come from the germline V gene. The ends were cut back, 5 bases at V and 4 bases at J, with 10 bases in the middle. Here the CDR3 reads CASSDGGGANVLTF. The CDR3 DNA is TGCGCCAGCAGTGATGGAGGGGGGGCCAACGTCCTGACTTTC.

Concerning this clonotype: This may come from a read error, since a much larger clone is one base off. This chain connects TRBV20-1 to TRBJ2-5, with 9 bases aligning to TRBD2. Losses at the gene ends were 4 bases for V and 0 bases for J; bases not matched to a gene: 6. Germline V gives CDR1 DFQATT, CDR2 SNEGSKA (reference sequence). The CDR3 loop spans 15 amino acids. The CDR3 region has the DNA TGCAGTGCTACACTAGCGGGTCAGAACCAAGAGACCCAGTACTTC. It encodes CSATLAGQNQETQYF.

This clonotype was seen repeatedly, ten times or more. The V call is TRBV12-3 or TRBV12-4, the J call TRBJ2-7; a weak D match, TRBD2 (6 bases). V gave up 6 bases and J gave up 0 bases, with 15 bases separating them. This CDR3 is built from 15 residues. The CDR3 protein is CASSQTSTFSYEQYF. The CDR3 region has the DNA TGTGCCAGCAGCCAAACTAGCACTTTCTCCTACGAGCAGTACTTC.

This clonotype was detected only once. The chain joins TRBV18 to TRBJ1-4; D may be TRBD1 (6 bases). Looked up from germline, CDR1 is KGHSH and CDR2 is LQKENI. The germline V and J ends were trimmed by 2 bases and 2 bases, with 9 bases remaining between them. The CDR3 is 15 residues long. CDR3 nucleotides: TGTGCCAGCTCACCAGGGGGCTATACTAATGAAAAACTGTTTTTT. Translated: CASSPGGYTNEKLFF.

This clonotype was detected a few times. The CDR3 spells CASSLILAGSSYEQYF. CDR3 nucleotide sequence: TGTGCCAGCAGTTTAATCTTGGCAGGGAGCTCCTACGAGCAGTACTTC. The genes are TRBV12-3 or TRBV12-4 and TRBJ2-7; D tentatively reads TRBD1 or TRBD2 (5 bases each). The CDR3 consists of 16 residues. V lost 2 bases and J 0 bases, leaving 14 bases between the germline ends.

This clonotype showed up just a few times. The rearrangement joins TRBV5-5 to TRBJ2-5; D may be TRBD2 (6 bases). The CDR3 covers 16 residues. Germline CDR1 is SGHKS and CDR2 is YYEKEE (reference sequence). V lost 2 bases to trimming and J lost 0 bases, with 14 bases between them. The CDR3 bases are TGTGCCAGCAGCTTTCGTGTTAGCGGAAACCAAGAGACCCAGTACTTC. Protein: CASSFRVSGNQETQYF.

The chain uses TRBV6-1 and TRBJ2-1; D gene uncertain. Germline-derived CDR1 and CDR2 are MNHNS and SASEGT. The CDR3 length is 14 residues. The V gene lost 8 bases and the J gene lost 3 bases, with 14 bases spanning the gap. DNA for the CDR3: TGTGCCAGCCGAATCTGGGAAGGCTACAATGAGCAGTTCTTC. This codes for CASRIWEGYNEQFF.

This clonotype showed up just a few times. The chain employs TRBV20-1 and TRBJ1-5, with D possibly matching TRBD1 (5 bases). The germline V gene encodes CDR1 DFQATT and CDR2 SNEGSKA (reference sequence). Trimming removed 4 bases from V and 4 bases from J, with 17 bases in between. This CDR3 contains 15 residues. For the CDR3, the DNA is TGCAGTGCTATTTCCTCGGCAGGGTGGAATCAGCCCCAGCATTTT. Translated, it gives CSAISSAGWNQPQHF.

V is TRBV20-1 and J is TRBJ2-1; tentatively, D is TRBD1 (5 bases). This CDR3 region has 15 residues. The V gene lost 6 bases and the J gene lost 8 bases, with 23 bases spanning the gap. Germline V gene data show CDR1 as DFQATT and CDR2 as SNEGSKA (reference sequence). CDR3 DNA sequence: TGCAGTGCCACAAAGGGGCAGGGTAAGGCAGATGAGCAGTTCTTC. Protein product: CSATKGQGKADEQFF.

This clonotype has only one observation. The V and J genes are TRBV20-1 and TRBJ2-1; D may be TRBD1 or TRBD2 (5 bases each). CDR1 is DFQATT and CDR2 is SNEGSKA in the germline V gene (reference sequence). The CDR3 is 16 amino acids. V was shortened by 5 bases and J by 2 bases, with 19 bases between the two germline ends. The CDR3 sequence is CSAHTLSGLPYNEQFF. The CDR3 DNA sequence: TGCAGTGCTCACACTCTATCGGGGCTCCCCTACAATGAGCAGTTCTTC.

The J gene is TRBJ1-1, the V gene TRBV14; the match to TRBD1 covers 8 bases. Losses at the gene ends were 2 bases for V and 9 bases for J; bases not matched to a gene: 8. The CDR3 covers 14 residues. CDR1 SGHDN and CDR2 FVKESK come from the germline V gene. The DNA of the CDR3 is TGTGCCAGCAGCCAAACCCTCCGGGACAGGAAAGCTTTCTTT. As protein: CASSQTLRDRKAFF.

This chain joins TRBV4-1 and TRBJ2-7; TRBD2 matches at 9 bases. The J call may be incorrect, as the DNA end agrees better with TRBJ2-5. CDR3 length: 15 residues. Germline V gives CDR1 MGHRA, CDR2 YSYEKL. The CDR3: CASSQLTGTSETQYF. Here the CDR3 DNA reads TGCGCCAGCAGCCAATTGACCGGGACTAGCGAGACCCAGTACTTC.

This clonotype turned up a few times. This rearrangement joins TRBV3-1 to TRBJ1-1; D not certain. Trimming stripped 6 bases from V and 1 base from J, with 12 bases between. Per the germline V gene, CDR1 is LGHDT and CDR2 is YNNKEL (reference sequence). CDR3 size: 14 residues. The CDR3 spells CASSPSVGNTEAFF. The CDR3 DNA follows: TGTGCCAGCAGTCCCTCGGTGGGGAACACTGAAGCTTTCTTT.

This clonotype occurred a few times. The J gene is TRBJ2-7, the V gene TRBV9, with TRBD2 matching over 14 bases. CDR3 length equals 16 residues. The trim removed 3 bases at V and 4 bases at J, leaving 6 bases unmatched. The germline V gene encodes CDR1 SGDLS and CDR2 YYNGEE. CDR3 coding DNA: TGTGCCAGCAGCGAAACCGGGACTAGCGGGAGTTACGAGCAGTACTTC. As protein: CASSETGTSGSYEQYF.

The chain joins TRBV9 to TRBJ2-2; no reliable D call. This CDR3 is 15 amino acids long. CDR1 and CDR2 (germline): SGDLS, YYNGEE. The V gene lost 3 bases and the J gene lost 7 bases, with 16 bases spanning the gap. The CDR3 sequence: CASSGRPPEVGELFF. CDR3 DNA: TGTGCCAGCAGCGGACGTCCACCTGAAGTCGGGGAGCTGTTTTTT.